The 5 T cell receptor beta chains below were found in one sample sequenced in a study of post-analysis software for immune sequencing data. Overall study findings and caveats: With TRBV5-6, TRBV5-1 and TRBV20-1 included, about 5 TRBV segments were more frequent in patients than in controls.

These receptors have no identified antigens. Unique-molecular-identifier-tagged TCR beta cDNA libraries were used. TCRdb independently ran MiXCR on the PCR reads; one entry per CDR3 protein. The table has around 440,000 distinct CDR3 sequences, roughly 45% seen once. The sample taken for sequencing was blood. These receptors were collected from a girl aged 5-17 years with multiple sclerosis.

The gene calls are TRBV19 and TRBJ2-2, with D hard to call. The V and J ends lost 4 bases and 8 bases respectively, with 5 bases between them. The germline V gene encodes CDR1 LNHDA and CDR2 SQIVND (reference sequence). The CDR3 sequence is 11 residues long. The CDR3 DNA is TGTGCCAGTAGTAGGGCTGGGGAGCTGTTTTTT. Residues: CASSRAGELFF.

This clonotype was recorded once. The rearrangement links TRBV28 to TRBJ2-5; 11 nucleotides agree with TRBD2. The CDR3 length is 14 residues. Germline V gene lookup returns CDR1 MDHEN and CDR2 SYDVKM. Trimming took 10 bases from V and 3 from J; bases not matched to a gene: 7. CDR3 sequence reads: CANRQGLAEETQYF. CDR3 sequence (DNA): TGTGCCAACAGACAGGGACTAGCGGAAGAGACCCAGTACTTC.

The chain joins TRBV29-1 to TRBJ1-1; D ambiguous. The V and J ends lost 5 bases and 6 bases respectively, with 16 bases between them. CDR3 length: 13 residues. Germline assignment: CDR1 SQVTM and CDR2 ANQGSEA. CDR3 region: CSVFWAITAEAFF. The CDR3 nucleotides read TGCAGCGTTTTCTGGGCAATTACAGCTGAAGCTTTCTTT.

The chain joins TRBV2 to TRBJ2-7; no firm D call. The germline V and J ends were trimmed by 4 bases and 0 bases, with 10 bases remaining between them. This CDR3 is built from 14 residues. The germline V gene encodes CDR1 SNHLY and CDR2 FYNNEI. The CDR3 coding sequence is TGTGCCAGCAGTGGTCTGAGGAGCTCCTACGAGCAGTACTTC. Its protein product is CASSGLRSSYEQYF.

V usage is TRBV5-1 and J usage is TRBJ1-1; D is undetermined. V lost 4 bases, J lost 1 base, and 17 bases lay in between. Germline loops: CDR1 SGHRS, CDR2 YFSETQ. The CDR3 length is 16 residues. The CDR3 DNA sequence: TGCGCCAGCAGCCCGTTGGGGAGAAACCCGAACACTGAAGCTTTCTTT. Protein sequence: CASSPLGRNPNTEAFF.